The rows below give T cell receptor beta chains drawn from one sample of a study of blood T cells in healthy people across ages. Via MiXCR, TCRdb re-called the 5' RACE reads, giving one row per CDR3 protein. The repertoire holds about 720,000 distinct CDR3 sequences, with 20% to 25% as singletons. The sample comprised blood. These receptor sequences come from a man in his 70s in good health. The CDR3 runs from the conserved cysteine through the conserved F or W. A D gene is named only where the DNA matches it firmly. Clone size is not always given. Where it is, it says once, few, many or a class for expanded clones.

D gene: TRBD2
clone size: many
J gene: TRBJ2-3
V gene: TRBV5-1
CDR3 protein: CASSPTSGPSTDTQYF
CDR3 DNA: TGCGCCAGCAGCCCTACTAGCGGCCCTAGCACAGATACGCAGTATTTT

D gene: NA
clone size: few
J gene: TRBJ2-5
V gene: TRBV18
CDR3 protein: CASSPSIPSVGTQYF
CDR3 DNA: TGTGCCAGCTCCCCCTCGATCCCTAGCGTGGGGACCCAGTACTTC

D gene: TRBD1
clone size: NA
J gene: TRBJ1-2
V gene: TRBV7-2
CDR3 protein: CASSLARQGKNGCTF
CDR3 DNA: TGTGCCAGCAGCTTAGCCCGACAGGGGAAGAATGGCTGCACCTTC

D gene: NA
clone size: NA
J gene: TRBJ2-5
V gene: TRBV20-1
CDR3 protein: CSARDPRAGQETQYF
CDR3 DNA: TGCAGTGCTAGAGATCCCAGGGCAGGGCAAGAGACCCAGTACTTC

D gene: NA
clone size: many
J gene: TRBJ2-7
V gene: TRBV7-6
CDR3 protein: CASSLGLDGYEQYF
CDR3 DNA: TGTGCCAGCAGCTTAGGCTTGGACGGGTACGAGCAGTACTTC

D gene: NA
clone size: few
J gene: TRBJ2-1
V gene: TRBV19
CDR3 protein: CASSIARENEQFF
CDR3 DNA: TGTGCCAGTAGTATAGCCAGGGAGAATGAGCAGTTCTTC

D gene: NA
clone size: NA
J gene: TRBJ2-3
V gene: TRBV7-8
CDR3 protein: CASSPVWILRHTDTQYF
CDR3 DNA: TGTGCCAGCAGCCCCGTTTGGATTCTGAGACACACAGATACGCAGTATTTT

D gene: NA
clone size: NA
J gene: TRBJ2-4
V gene: TRBV11-3
CDR3 protein: CASSSQAGNIQYF
CDR3 DNA: TGTGCCAGCAGCTCCCAAGCAGGAAACATTCAGTACTTC

D gene: TRBD2
clone size: NA
J gene: TRBJ2-1
V gene: TRBV7-7
CDR3 protein: CASSLTIAGVPPNEQFF
CDR3 DNA: TGTGCCAGCAGCTTAACCATAGCGGGAGTTCCCCCCAATGAGCAGTTCTTC

D gene: TRBD2
clone size: many
J gene: TRBJ2-1
V gene: TRBV5-1
CDR3 protein: CASSPGTSAYNEQFF
CDR3 DNA: TGCGCCAGCAGCCCCGGGACTAGCGCCTACAATGAGCAGTTCTTC

D gene: TRBD1
clone size: NA
J gene: TRBJ2-7
V gene: TRBV4-2
CDR3 protein: CASSPVGTGTGGYEQYF
CDR3 DNA: TGTGCCAGCAGCCCAGTCGGGACCGGGACAGGGGGCTACGAGCAGTACTTC

D gene: NA
clone size: few
J gene: TRBJ2-2
V gene: TRBV12-3/TRBV12-4
CDR3 protein: CASSSGHVNTGELFF
CDR3 DNA: TGTGCCAGCAGTTCGGGACACGTGAACACCGGGGAGCTGTTTTTT

D gene: TRBD2
clone size: NA
J gene: TRBJ2-1
V gene: TRBV7-9
CDR3 protein: CASSAGGATYNEQFF
CDR3 DNA: TGTGCCAGCAGCGCCGGGGGGGCTACCTACAATGAGCAGTTCTTC

D gene: TRBD2
clone size: NA
J gene: TRBJ2-7
V gene: TRBV24-1
CDR3 protein: CASGRESYEQYF
CDR3 DNA: TGTGCCAGCGGGAGGGAGTCCTACGAGCAGTACTTC

D gene: NA
clone size: NA
J gene: TRBJ2-7
V gene: TRBV29-1
CDR3 protein: CSVVDRGRVYEQYF
CDR3 DNA: TGCAGCGTTGTTGATCGGGGGCGAGTCTACGAGCAGTACTTC

D gene: TRBD1
clone size: NA
J gene: TRBJ1-2
V gene: TRBV29-1
CDR3 protein: CSVDSGTGSYGYTF
CDR3 DNA: TGCAGCGTTGATTCCGGGACAGGGTCCTATGGCTACACCTTC

D gene: TRBD2
clone size: NA
J gene: TRBJ2-3
V gene: TRBV7-3
CDR3 protein: CASSQQREATDTQYF
CDR3 DNA: TGTGCCAGCAGCCAACAGCGGGAGGCCACAGATACGCAGTATTTT

D gene: NA
clone size: NA
J gene: TRBJ2-2
V gene: TRBV7-9
CDR3 protein: CASSLELGSGELFF
CDR3 DNA: TGTGCCAGCAGCTTAGAATTGGGTTCCGGGGAGCTGTTTTTT

D gene: NA
clone size: many
J gene: TRBJ1-3
V gene: TRBV7-8
CDR3 protein: CASSLTLYSGNTIYF
CDR3 DNA: TGTGCCAGCAGCTTAACCCTGTACTCTGGAAACACCATATATTTT

D gene: NA
clone size: NA
J gene: TRBJ2-3
V gene: TRBV5-1
CDR3 protein: CASSLRARGSTDTQYF
CDR3 DNA: TGCGCCAGCAGCTTGCGTGCGAGGGGTAGTACAGATACGCAGTATTTT

D gene: NA
clone size: many
J gene: TRBJ1-4
V gene: TRBV12-3/TRBV12-4
CDR3 protein: CASSLAAGLTNEKLFF
CDR3 DNA: TGTGCCAGCAGTTTAGCCGCAGGACTTACTAATGAAAAACTGTTTTTT

D gene: NA
clone size: NA
J gene: TRBJ2-7
V gene: TRBV6-6
CDR3 protein: CASSYPRDGSYEQYF
CDR3 DNA: TGTGCCAGCAGTTACCCCCGGGACGGCTCCTACGAGCAGTACTTC

D gene: TRBD1
clone size: NA
J gene: TRBJ1-1
V gene: TRBV3-1
CDR3 protein: CASSQGNRGIVAEAFF
CDR3 DNA: TGTGCCAGCAGCCAAGGAAACAGGGGTATAGTCGCTGAAGCTTTCTTT

D gene: NA
clone size: NA
J gene: TRBJ2-1
V gene: TRBV29-1
CDR3 protein: CSVVSNEQFF
CDR3 DNA: TGCAGCGTTGTAAGCAATGAGCAGTTCTTC

D gene: NA
clone size: NA
J gene: TRBJ1-1
V gene: TRBV5-1
CDR3 protein: CASSSPVNTEAFF
CDR3 DNA: TGCGCCAGCAGCTCGCCGGTGAACACTGAAGCTTTCTTT

D gene: TRBD2
clone size: NA
J gene: TRBJ2-1
V gene: TRBV25-1
CDR3 protein: CASSDVSGTTYNEQFF
CDR3 DNA: TGTGCCAGCAGTGATGTTAGCGGGACCACCTACAATGAGCAGTTCTTC

D gene: NA
clone size: NA
J gene: TRBJ1-1
V gene: TRBV20-1
CDR3 protein: CSARLLEDTEAFF
CDR3 DNA: TGCAGTGCTCGACTTCTGGAGGACACTGAAGCTTTCTTT

D gene: NA
clone size: NA
J gene: TRBJ1-1
V gene: TRBV20-1
CDR3 protein: CSASAGHTEAFF
CDR3 DNA: TGCAGTGCTAGCGCGGGGCACACTGAAGCTTTCTTT

D gene: TRBD2
clone size: NA
J gene: TRBJ2-3
V gene: TRBV20-1
CDR3 protein: CSAREGLAGTDTQYF
CDR3 DNA: TGCAGTGCTAGAGAGGGACTAGCGGGGACAGATACGCAGTATTTT

D gene: NA
clone size: few
J gene: TRBJ2-5
V gene: TRBV7-8
CDR3 protein: CASSLKDNPLTQYF
CDR3 DNA: TGTGCCAGCAGCTTAAAGGACAACCCTTTGACCCAGTACTTC

D gene: TRBD1
clone size: few
J gene: TRBJ2-7
V gene: TRBV6-2/TRBV6-3
CDR3 protein: CASSYRDRGGEQYF
CDR3 DNA: TGTGCCAGCAGTTACCGGGACAGGGGCGGCGAGCAGTACTTC

D gene: NA
clone size: NA
J gene: TRBJ2-7
V gene: TRBV4-1
CDR3 protein: CASSQGWVYEQYF
CDR3 DNA: TGCGCCAGCAGCCAAGGATGGGTCTACGAGCAGTACTTC

D gene: NA
clone size: few
J gene: TRBJ1-5
V gene: TRBV7-9
CDR3 protein: CASSLTGGDGQPQHF
CDR3 DNA: TGTGCCAGCAGCTTAACCGGGGGCGACGGACAGCCCCAGCATTTT

D gene: TRBD1
clone size: few
J gene: TRBJ2-3
V gene: TRBV12-3/TRBV12-4
CDR3 protein: CASSLDRGFDAQYF
CDR3 DNA: TGTGCCAGCAGTTTGGACAGGGGTTTTGATGCGCAGTATTTT

D gene: NA
clone size: few
J gene: TRBJ2-7
V gene: TRBV5-6
CDR3 protein: CASSRGTQEQYF
CDR3 DNA: TGTGCCAGCTCCCGCGGCACCCAGGAGCAGTACTTC

D gene: NA
clone size: NA
J gene: TRBJ2-3
V gene: TRBV10-3
CDR3 protein: CAISESTGRTDTQYF
CDR3 DNA: TGTGCCATCAGTGAGTCGACAGGTCGCACAGATACGCAGTATTTT

D gene: NA
clone size: NA
J gene: TRBJ1-6
V gene: TRBV15
CDR3 protein: CATSRDRDDSPLHF
CDR3 DNA: TGTGCCACCAGCAGAGACAGGGATGATTCACCCCTCCACTTT

D gene: NA
clone size: few
J gene: TRBJ1-2
V gene: TRBV7-9
CDR3 protein: CASSLGPQPSNYGYTF
CDR3 DNA: TGTGCCAGCAGCTTAGGACCTCAACCCTCTAACTATGGCTACACCTTC

D gene: NA
clone size: many
J gene: TRBJ2-1
V gene: TRBV5-1
CDR3 protein: CASSLGSSSYNEQFF
CDR3 DNA: TGTGCCAGCAGCTTAGGCTCTAGCTCCTACAATGAGCAGTTCTTC

D gene: TRBD1
clone size: NA
J gene: TRBJ1-6
V gene: TRBV14
CDR3 protein: CASSQRTGARLDNSPLHF
CDR3 DNA: TGTGCCAGCAGCCAGAGGACAGGGGCACGGTTAGATAATTCACCCCTCCACTTT

D gene: NA
clone size: NA
J gene: TRBJ1-1
V gene: TRBV6-6
CDR3 protein: CASSLGGARGEAFF
CDR3 DNA: TGTGCCAGCAGTTTGGGGGGGGCGCGGGGTGAAGCTTTCTTT

D gene: TRBD1
clone size: few
J gene: TRBJ2-3
V gene: TRBV9
CDR3 protein: CASSGETGRGDAQYF
CDR3 DNA: TGTGCCAGCAGCGGAGAGACAGGGCGAGGAGACGCGCAGTATTTT

D gene: TRBD1
clone size: few
J gene: TRBJ2-1
V gene: TRBV7-9
CDR3 protein: CASSDYLDRGVNEQFF
CDR3 DNA: TGTGCCAGCAGCGACTACCTGGACAGGGGGGTAAATGAGCAGTTCTTC

D gene: NA
clone size: NA
J gene: TRBJ1-4
V gene: TRBV5-1
CDR3 protein: CASSLVSSPNEKLFF
CDR3 DNA: TGCGCCAGCAGCTTGGTCTCCAGCCCAAATGAAAAACTGTTTTTT

D gene: NA
clone size: few
J gene: TRBJ1-3
V gene: TRBV10-3
CDR3 protein: CAISDKAGSYSGNTIYF
CDR3 DNA: TGTGCCATCAGTGATAAGGCAGGTTCTTACTCTGGAAACACCATATATTTT

D gene: NA
clone size: many
J gene: TRBJ2-7
V gene: TRBV20-1
CDR3 protein: CSVGQGAADEQYF
CDR3 DNA: TGCAGTGTTGGGCAGGGCGCTGCTGACGAGCAGTACTTC

D gene: NA
clone size: many
J gene: TRBJ1-2
V gene: TRBV5-1
CDR3 protein: CASSSGLENQGYTF
CDR3 DNA: TGCGCCAGCAGCTCGGGTCTTGAAAATCAAGGCTACACCTTC

D gene: TRBD1
clone size: NA
J gene: TRBJ1-2
V gene: TRBV6-4
CDR3 protein: CASSSSGTGSYGIDGYTF
CDR3 DNA: TGTGCCAGCAGTTCCTCCGGGACAGGGAGCTACGGAATAGATGGCTACACCTTC

D gene: NA
clone size: NA
J gene: TRBJ2-3
V gene: TRBV25-1
CDR3 protein: CASSEYFTDTQYF
CDR3 DNA: TGTGCCAGCAGTGAATATTTTACAGATACGCAGTATTTT